The 20 T cell receptor beta chains below come from one sample, sequenced in a study of blood T cells in healthy people across ages. A second PCR, run for about 7 to 11 cycles, used a sample-barcoded 5' primer plus a J-beta primer mix. TCRdb ran MiXCR on the 5' RACE reads and lists one entry per CDR3 protein. The table has around 870,000 distinct CDR3 sequences, 29% seen once. Sequencing used blood. These receptors came from a woman aged 80 or over in good health.

The table lists this clonotype with many counts. The CDR3 DNA follows: TGTGCCAGCAGCGTCCACAGGGGGTACTCCTACAATGAGCAGTTCTTC. The encoded protein is CASSVHRGYSYNEQFF. The chain couples TRBV7-9 to TRBJ2-1, with 8 bases identical to TRBD1. The CDR3 runs 16 residues. The trim removed 5 bases at V and 0 bases at J, leaving 6 bases unmatched. Germline CDR1 is SEHNR and CDR2 is FQNEAQ (reference sequence).

The chain employs TRBV20-1 and TRBJ2-7; the match to TRBD1 covers 7 bases. CDR1 and CDR2 from the germline V gene are DFQATT and SNEGSKA (reference sequence). This CDR3 comprises 15 residues. Unmatched junction bases numbered 8, after V lost 1 base and J lost 2 bases. As DNA, the CDR3 is TGCAGTGCTAGAGGGCTCAGACAGGGACCCTACGAGCAGTACTTC. This sequence encodes CSARGLRQGPYEQYF.

V is TRBV28 and J is TRBJ1-1, with 8 bases that match TRBD1. The J segment lost 1 base and the V segment lost 2 bases, leaving 3 bases of the junction unmatched. The CDR3 extends over 15 amino acids. Germline V gene data show CDR1 as MDHEN and CDR2 as SYDVKM. CDR3 amino acids: CASSLPDRGNTEAFF. The CDR3 DNA follows: TGTGCCAGCAGTTTACCCGACAGGGGGAACACTGAAGCTTTCTTT. Using reference TRBV28 and TRBJ1-1 for the parts outside the CDR3, the full variable domain is DVKVTQSSRYLVKRTGEKVFLECVQDMDHENMFWYRQDPGLGLRLIYFSYDVKMKEKGDIPEGYSVSREKKERFSLILESASTNQTSMYLCASSLPDRGNTEAFFGQGTRLTVV.

This clonotype occurred many times. The chain recombines TRBV20-1 with TRBJ2-3; possibly TRBD2 for D (7 bases). The V and J ends lost 0 bases and 2 bases respectively, with 12 bases between them. CDR1 DFQATT and CDR2 SNEGSKA come from the germline V gene (reference sequence). The CDR3 is 15 residues long. The CDR3 reads CSARDQGTNTDTQYF. The CDR3 DNA follows: TGCAGTGCTAGAGATCAGGGGACTAACACAGATACGCAGTATTTT.

This clonotype was seen only a few times. A much bigger clone sits one base away, suggesting this may be a read error. V and J are TRBV6-1 and TRBJ2-7, with D possibly matching TRBD1 (6 bases). Germline V CDR1 and CDR2: MNHNS, SASEGT. The CDR3 contains 14 residues. V lost 6 bases and J 7 bases, leaving 19 bases between the germline ends. CDR3 coding DNA: TGTGCCAGCAGCTGGGGGCAGTCAGGCAATGAGCAGTACTTC. Encoded protein: CASSWGQSGNEQYF.

This clonotype occurred many times. This chain uses TRBV20-1 with TRBJ2-7; D might be TRBD1 (6 bases). The V end was cut by 6 bases, the J end by 2 bases, with 11 bases between. Germline-derived CDR1 and CDR2 are DFQATT and SNEGSKA (reference sequence). The CDR3 has 12 residues. The CDR3 region has the DNA TGCAGTGCCGGGGACAACACCTACGAGCAGTACTTC. This encodes CSAGDNTYEQYF.

Concerning this clonotype: A much larger clone differs from this one at a single base, so this may be a read error. The genes are TRBV7-9 and TRBJ2-7, with 8 bases fitting TRBD1. The CDR3 has 13 amino acids. Per germline, CDR1 SEHNR and CDR2 FQNEAQ (reference sequence). V lost 5 bases and J lost 7; bases outside the gene matches: 7. In nucleotides, the CDR3 is TGTGCCAGCAGCCGCGGGACAGGCAATGAGCAGTACTTC. It codes for CASSRGTGNEQYF.

This clonotype was seen ten or more times. The chain joins TRBV5-1 to TRBJ2-5; TRBD2 might be the D (6 bases). The V end lost 1 base, the J end lost 10 bases, and 14 bases lay between the germline ends. Germline lookup yields CDR1 SGHRS and CDR2 YFSETQ. The CDR3 consists of 13 residues. The CDR3 sequence: CASSLFRAEGQYF. The DNA of the CDR3 is TGCGCCAGCAGCTTGTTTAGGGCGGAGGGCCAGTACTTC.

This sequence joins TRBV14 and TRBJ2-3, with 7 nucleotides matching TRBD2. Looked up from germline, CDR1 is SGHDN and CDR2 is FVKESK. The CDR3 totals 15 residues. J lost 8 bases, V lost 1 base, and 9 bases had no gene match. The CDR3 reads CASSQALPGGGTQYF. CDR3 nucleotide sequence: TGTGCCAGCAGCCAAGCGCTCCCAGGCGGGGGTACGCAGTATTTT.

V gene TRBV15 combines with J gene TRBJ1-1; unclear D gene. V shed 0 bases and J shed 4 bases, with 12 bases lying between them. This CDR3 has 15 amino acids. Germline CDR1 LNHNV, CDR2 YYDKDF (reference sequence). CDR3 loop: CATSRDRGGSTEAFF. The CDR3 region has the DNA TGTGCCACCAGCAGAGATCGAGGAGGGTCCACTGAAGCTTTCTTT.

This clonotype was seen a handful of times. This chain links TRBV6-2 or TRBV6-3 with TRBJ2-6; D remains unclear. This CDR3 has 16 residues. Trimming removed 6 bases at V and 2 bases at J, with 14 bases between. Germline lookup yields CDR1 MNHEY and CDR2 SVGEGT. DNA for the CDR3: TGTGCCAGCAGACCCTTTTCAAGGACTGGGGCCAACGTCCTGACTTTC. Encoded protein: CASRPFSRTGANVLTF.

This clonotype has more than one count but fewer than ten. The chain recombines TRBV20-1 with TRBJ2-1, with D possibly TRBD2 on 7 matching bases. V was pared by 0 bases and J by 8 bases, with 14 bases between. CDR1 and CDR2 (germline): DFQATT, SNEGSKA (reference sequence). CDR3 length equals 14 residues. The CDR3 nucleotides read TGCAGTGCTAGAGATACCCGGGGGGCCGATGAGCAGTTCTTC. Translated: CSARDTRGADEQFF.

This clonotype was observed many times. V gene TRBV28 combines with J gene TRBJ2-7; D unclear. Trimming took 8 bases from V and 4 from J, leaving 0 bases between them. Germline V gene sequence: CDR1 MDHEN, CDR2 SYDVKM. The CDR3 has 8 residues. CDR3 region: CASYEQYF. DNA of the CDR3: TGTGCCAGCTACGAGCAGTACTTC.

This clonotype was recorded at least ten times. V is TRBV5-1 and J is TRBJ2-7; 10 nucleotides agree with TRBD1. In germline, CDR1 is SGHRS, CDR2 YFSETQ. After removal of 4 bases from V and 3 bases from J, the junction contained 10 bases not matched to a gene. The CDR3 length is 16 residues. The CDR3 sequence: CASSPLNGTGVYEQYF. CDR3 in DNA: TGCGCCAGCAGCCCACTCAACGGGACAGGGGTCTACGAGCAGTACTTC.

This clonotype has just a few counts. V and J are TRBV5-1 and TRBJ1-2; TRBD1 aligns across 8 bases. Germline values: CDR1 SGHRS, CDR2 YFSETQ. CDR3 length equals 14 residues. With V trimmed by 3 bases and J by 6 bases, 7 bases remained unmatched. The CDR3 reads CASSSWTGQNGYTF. The CDR3 DNA sequence: TGCGCCAGCAGCTCATGGACAGGGCAGAATGGCTACACCTTC.

This clonotype was counted a few times. The CDR3 spells CASSWGQGGSPLHF. The CDR3 DNA follows: TGTGCCAGCAGCTGGGGACAGGGAGGATCACCCCTCCACTTT. The rearrangement uses TRBV5-5 and TRBJ1-6, with 9 bases lining up with TRBD1. This CDR3 has 14 amino acids. Germline CDR1 reads SGHKS; CDR2 reads YYEKEE (reference sequence). V gave up 3 bases and J gave up 10 bases; unmatched junction bases: 5.

This clonotype has a count of ten or more. The rearrangement uses TRBV4-3 and TRBJ2-3, with 12 bases that match TRBD2. J lost 2 bases, V lost 1 base, and 4 bases had no gene match. This CDR3 has 17 amino acids. Germline CDR1 LGHNA, CDR2 YSLEER. CDR3 sequence: CASSQGTSGVPTDTQYF. CDR3 sequence (DNA): TGCGCCAGCAGCCAAGGGACTAGCGGGGTTCCCACAGATACGCAGTATTTT.

There are many counts of this clonotype. The chain has TRBV7-9 and TRBJ2-3, with 9 nucleotides matching TRBD2. The germline CDR1 and CDR2 sequences are SEHNR and FQNEAQ (reference sequence). Trimming at V came to 5 bases and at J to 1 base, leaving 4 bases not matched to a gene. CDR3 length: 15 residues. The chain's CDR3 is CASSPRTSGTDTQYF. As DNA, the CDR3 is TGTGCCAGCAGCCCCCGGACTAGCGGCACAGATACGCAGTATTTT. Drawing the rest from reference TRBV7-9 and TRBJ2-3, the complete variable domain is DTGVSQNPRHKITKRGQNVTFRCDPISEHNRLYWYRQTLGQGPEFLTYFQNEAQLEKSRLLSDRFSAERPKGSFSTLEIQRTEQGDSAMYLCASSPRTSGTDTQYFGPGTRLTVL.

Concerning this clonotype itself: This sequence may be a read error, since a much larger clone differs from it by one base. The chain is built from TRBV5-4 and TRBJ2-1; TRBD2 is a possible D gene (6 bases). This CDR3 region has 14 residues. CDR1 and CDR2 (germline): SGHNT, YYREEE (reference sequence). Trimming cost V 4 bases and J 2 bases, with 10 bases left between them. CDR3 in amino acids: CASSGDFTYNEQFF. The CDR3 region has the DNA TGTGCCAGCAGCGGGGACTTTACCTACAATGAGCAGTTCTTC.

CDR3 sequence (DNA): TGTGCCAGCAGCGAGGGGAACCAGGGGGCAGATACGCAGTATTTT. Translation: CASSEGNQGADTQYF. The rearrangement joins TRBV9 to TRBJ2-3; 7 nucleotides align to TRBD1. This CDR3 contains 15 residues. Germline lookup yields CDR1 SGDLS and CDR2 YYNGEE. The ends lost 3 bases at V and 4 bases at J; junction bases unmatched: 8.